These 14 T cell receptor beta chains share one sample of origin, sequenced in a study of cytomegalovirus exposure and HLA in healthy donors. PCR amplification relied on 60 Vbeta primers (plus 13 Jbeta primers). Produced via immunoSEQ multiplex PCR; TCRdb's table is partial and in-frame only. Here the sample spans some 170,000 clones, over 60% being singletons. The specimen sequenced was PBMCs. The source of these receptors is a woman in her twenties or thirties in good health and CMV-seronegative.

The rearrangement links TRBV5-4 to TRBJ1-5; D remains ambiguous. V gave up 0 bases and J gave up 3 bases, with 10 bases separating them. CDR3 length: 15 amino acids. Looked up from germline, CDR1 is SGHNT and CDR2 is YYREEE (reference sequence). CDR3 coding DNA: TGTGCCAGCAGCTTGGACGGAGATCTCAATCAGCCCCAGCATTTT. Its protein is CASSLDGDLNQPQHF.

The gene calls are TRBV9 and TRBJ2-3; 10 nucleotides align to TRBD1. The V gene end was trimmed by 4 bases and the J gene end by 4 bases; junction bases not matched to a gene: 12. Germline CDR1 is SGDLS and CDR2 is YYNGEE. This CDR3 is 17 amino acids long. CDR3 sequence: CASSKGMGQGTPDTQYF. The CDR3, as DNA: TGTGCCAGCAGCAAAGGAATGGGACAGGGGACCCCAGATACGCAGTATTTT.

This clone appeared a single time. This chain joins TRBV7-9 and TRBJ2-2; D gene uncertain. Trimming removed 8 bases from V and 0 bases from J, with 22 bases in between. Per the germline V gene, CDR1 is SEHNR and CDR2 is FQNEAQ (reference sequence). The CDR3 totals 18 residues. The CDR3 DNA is TGTGCCAGCGTAACATTGACACAGAAGACCGCGAACACCGGGGAGCTGTTTTTT. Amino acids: CASVTLTQKTANTGELFF.

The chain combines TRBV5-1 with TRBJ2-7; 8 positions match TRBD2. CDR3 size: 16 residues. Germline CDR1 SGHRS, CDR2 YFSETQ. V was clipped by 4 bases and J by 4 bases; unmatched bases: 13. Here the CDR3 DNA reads TGCGCCAGCAGCCGGGGAGGAGCGGGAGAAACTTACGAGCAGTACTTC. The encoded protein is CASSRGGAGETYEQYF.

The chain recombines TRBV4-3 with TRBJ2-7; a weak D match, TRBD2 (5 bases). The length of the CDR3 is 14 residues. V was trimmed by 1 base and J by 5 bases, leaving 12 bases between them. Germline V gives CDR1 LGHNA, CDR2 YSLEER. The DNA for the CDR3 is TGCGCCAGCAGCCAAGTAGGGAGTAGCCACGAGCAGTACTTC. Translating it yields CASSQVGSSHEQYF.

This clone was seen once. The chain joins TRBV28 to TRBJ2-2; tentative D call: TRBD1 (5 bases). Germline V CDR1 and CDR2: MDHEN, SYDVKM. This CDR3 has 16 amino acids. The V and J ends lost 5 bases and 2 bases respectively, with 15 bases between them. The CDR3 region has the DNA TGTGCCAGCAGTATAGAACAAGGGGTAAACACCGGGGAGCTGTTTTTT. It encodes CASSIEQGVNTGELFF.

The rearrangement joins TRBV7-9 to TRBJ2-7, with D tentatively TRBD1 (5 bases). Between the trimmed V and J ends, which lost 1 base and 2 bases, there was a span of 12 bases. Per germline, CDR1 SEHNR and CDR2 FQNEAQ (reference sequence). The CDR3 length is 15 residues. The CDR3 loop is CASSLGGRETYEQYF. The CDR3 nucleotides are TGTGCCAGCAGCTTAGGGGGCAGGGAAACCTACGAGCAGTACTTC.

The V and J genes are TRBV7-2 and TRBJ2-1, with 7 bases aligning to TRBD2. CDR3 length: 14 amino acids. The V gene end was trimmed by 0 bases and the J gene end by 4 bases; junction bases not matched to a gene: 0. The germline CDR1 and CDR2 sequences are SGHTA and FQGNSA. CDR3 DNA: TGTGCCAGCAGCTTAGCGGGAGGGTACAATGAGCAGTTCTTC. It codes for CASSLAGGYNEQFF.

CDR3 region: CASSTLADQETQYF. In nucleotides, the CDR3 is TGTGCCAGCAGTACTCTGGCGGACCAAGAGACCCAGTACTTC. The rearrangement uses TRBV28 and TRBJ2-5, with D hard to call. Per the germline V gene, CDR1 is MDHEN and CDR2 is SYDVKM. This CDR3 spans 14 amino acids. V was clipped by 5 bases and J by 0 bases, with 10 bases between them.

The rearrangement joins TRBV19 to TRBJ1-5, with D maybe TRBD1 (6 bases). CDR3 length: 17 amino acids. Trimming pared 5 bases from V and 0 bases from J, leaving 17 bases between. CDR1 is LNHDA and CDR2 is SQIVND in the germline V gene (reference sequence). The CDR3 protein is CASSPLDSSYSNQPQHF. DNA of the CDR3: TGTGCCAGTAGTCCCTTGGACAGCTCCTATAGCAATCAGCCCCAGCATTTT.

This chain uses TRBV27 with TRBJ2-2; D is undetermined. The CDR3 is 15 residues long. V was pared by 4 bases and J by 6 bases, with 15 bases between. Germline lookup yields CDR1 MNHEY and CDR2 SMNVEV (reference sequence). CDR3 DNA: TGTGCCAGCAGTTGGGCCTATGGTGGTTCCGGGGAGCTGTTTTTT. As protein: CASSWAYGGSGELFF.

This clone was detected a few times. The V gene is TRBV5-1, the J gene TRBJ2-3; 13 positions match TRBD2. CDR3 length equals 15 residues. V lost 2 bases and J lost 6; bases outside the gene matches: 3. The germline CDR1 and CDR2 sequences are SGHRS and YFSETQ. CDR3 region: CASSLGLAGEDTQYF. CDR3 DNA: TGCGCCAGCAGCTTAGGACTAGCGGGGGAGGATACGCAGTATTTT.

The CDR3 DNA follows: TGTGCCAGCAGGCCTAGCGGGAACTCCTACAATGAGCAGTTCTTC. Translation gives CASRPSGNSYNEQFF. The chain links TRBV25-1 to TRBJ2-1; 9 bases are shared with TRBD2. The CDR3 is made up of 15 amino acids. V shed 6 bases, J shed 0 bases, and the junction held 3 bases outside the gene matches. Germline V CDR1 and CDR2: MGHDK, SYGVNS.

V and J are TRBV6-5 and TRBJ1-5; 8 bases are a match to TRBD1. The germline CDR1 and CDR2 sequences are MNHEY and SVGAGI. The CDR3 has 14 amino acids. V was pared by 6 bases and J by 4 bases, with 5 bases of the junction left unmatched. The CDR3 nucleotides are TGTGCCAGCAGAGGACAGGGTCCTAATCAGCCCCAGCATTTT. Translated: CASRGQGPNQPQHF.